One sample yielded the 30 T cell receptor beta chains listed below, sequenced in a study of blood T cell repertoires in COVID-19. Method: immunoSEQ multiplex PCR; TCRdb's copy keeps in-frame clones and lacks some. The table lists approximately 180,000 clones, around 87% of them singletons. The sample consisted of peripheral blood. All receptors derive from a middle-aged man with active or convalescent COVID-19.

This sequence joins TRBV2 and TRBJ1-5; TRBD1 aligns across 7 bases. Germline CDR1 reads SNHLY; CDR2 reads FYNNEI. CDR3 length: 14 amino acids. The V segment lost 6 bases and the J segment 7 bases; nucleotides outside the gene matches: 9. This chain's CDR3 is CASSERGGWQPQHF. The CDR3 DNA follows: TGTGCCAGCAGCGAACGAGGGGGCTGGCAGCCCCAGCATTTT.

The chain uses TRBV5-1 and TRBJ2-3; a possible D gene is TRBD2 (5 bases). The ends were cut back, 5 bases at V and 1 base at J, with 14 bases in the middle. The CDR3 spans 15 residues. Germline-derived CDR1 and CDR2 are SGHRS and YFSETQ. CDR3 coding DNA: TGCGCCAGCAGTTCTAGCTCCCCGGGCACAGATACGCAGTATTTT. This sequence encodes CASSSSSPGTDTQYF.

The chain is built from TRBV15 and TRBJ2-5, with 8 bases matching TRBD1. Germline-derived CDR1 and CDR2 are LNHNV and YYDKDF (reference sequence). V lost 3 bases to trimming and J lost 5 bases; unmatched junction nucleotides: 11. The CDR3 totals 16 residues. CDR3 DNA: TGTGCCACCAGCAGCGAGGGCAGGGGGCGCCGGGAGACCCAGTACTTC. Its protein is CATSSEGRGRRETQYF.

This rearrangement joins TRBV2 to TRBJ1-5; D remains ambiguous. The CDR3 covers 14 residues. In germline, CDR1 is SNHLY, CDR2 FYNNEI. V shed 1 base and J shed 4 bases, with 8 bases lying between them. CDR3 sequence reads: CASSEGARNQPQHF. For the CDR3, the DNA is TGTGCCAGCAGTGAAGGGGCAAGGAATCAGCCCCAGCATTTT. Full variable domain (remainder filled in from reference TRBV2 and TRBJ1-5): EPEVTQTPSHQVTQMGQEVILRCVPISNHLYFYWYRQILGQKVEFLVSFYNNEISEKSEIFDDQFSVERPDGSNFTLKIRSTKLEDSAMYFCASSEGARNQPQHFGDGTRLSIL.

The CDR3 region is CASRLSGVSTEAFF. The CDR3 nucleotides read TGTGCCAGCAGGCTATCAGGGGTGAGCACTGAAGCTTTCTTT. The V and J genes are TRBV6-5 and TRBJ1-1; weak D call: TRBD1 (6 bases). CDR3 length: 14 residues. Germline assignment: CDR1 MNHEY and CDR2 SVGAGI. Trimming shortened V by 6 bases and J by 4 bases, and 15 bases separated the two germline ends.

V is TRBV11-2 and J is TRBJ1-2; 7 bases are a match to TRBD1. The trim removed 4 bases at V and 6 bases at J, leaving 11 bases unmatched. The CDR3 loop spans 15 amino acids. Germline V gene data show CDR1 as SGHAT and CDR2 as FQNNGV. CDR3 amino acids: CASSSHTTGQDGYTF. In nucleotides, the CDR3 is TGTGCCAGCAGCTCACATACGACAGGGCAAGATGGCTACACCTTC.

J is TRBJ2-5 and V is TRBV30; no clear D. V was clipped by 1 base and J by 4 bases, with 13 bases between them. CDR1 GTSNPN and CDR2 SVGIG come from the germline V gene (reference sequence). The CDR3 totals 14 residues. CDR3 DNA: TGTGCCTGGAGTGGAATCTTACTTGTAGAGACCCAGTACTTC. As protein: CAWSGILLVETQYF.

The chain links TRBV18 to TRBJ1-3; D call uncertain. The CDR3 is 14 residues long. Germline CDR1 is KGHSH and CDR2 is LQKENI. Deletions cut 6 bases from V and 0 bases from J, with 9 bases between. The CDR3 spells CASSEKTSGNTIYF. CDR3 DNA sequence: TGTGCCAGCTCCGAGAAAACCTCTGGAAACACCATATATTTT.

The V call is TRBV11-2, the J call TRBJ2-2; possibly TRBD2 for D (6 bases). V was clipped by 5 bases and J by 7 bases, with 11 bases between them. The CDR3 runs to 13 residues. In germline, CDR1 is SGHAT, CDR2 FQNNGV. CDR3 protein: CASSRGFIGELFF. DNA of the CDR3: TGTGCCAGCAGCCGGGGGTTTATCGGGGAGCTGTTTTTT.

This clone was seen only a few times. The genes are TRBV15 and TRBJ2-7, with TRBD1 matching 9 bases. V lost 0 bases to trimming and J lost 9 bases; unmatched junction nucleotides: 12. Germline CDR1 LNHNV, CDR2 YYDKDF (reference sequence). This CDR3 spans 16 amino acids. The CDR3 DNA reads TGTGCCACCAGCAGAGATTACCCGGGACAGGGAACGGGGCAGTACTTC. This sequence encodes CATSRDYPGQGTGQYF.

This clone occurred once. The chain links TRBV19 to TRBJ1-1, with D tentatively TRBD1 (5 bases). The CDR3 spans 16 residues. Germline V gene data show CDR1 as LNHDA and CDR2 as SQIVND (reference sequence). Trimming took 3 bases from V and 3 from J, leaving 17 bases between them. Here the CDR3 reads CASSMSRTRGDTEAFF. The CDR3 DNA follows: TGTGCCAGTAGTATGTCCAGGACCCGGGGGGACACTGAAGCTTTCTTT.

This chain joins TRBV3-1 (or the pseudogene TRBV3-2) and TRBJ2-3, with a weak D call TRBD2 (5 bases). Looked up from germline, CDR1 is LGHDT and CDR2 is YNNKEL (reference sequence). The CDR3 consists of 12 residues. V lost 5 bases and J 9 bases, leaving 12 bases between the germline ends. The CDR3 bases are TGTGCCAGCAGCTTCAGGACTGAAACGCAGTATTTT. It is translated as CASSFRTETQYF.

This clone is categorized as medium-sized. The V call is TRBV7-9, the J call TRBJ1-1; D gene unclear. Germline values: CDR1 SEHNR, CDR2 FQNEAQ (reference sequence). With 5 bases removed from V and 1 base from J, the gap between germline ends came to 17 bases. This CDR3 contains 16 residues. Here the CDR3 reads CASSGGRMLGNTEAFF. CDR3 DNA: TGTGCCAGCAGCGGCGGCAGAATGCTGGGGAACACTGAAGCTTTCTTT.

The chain carries TRBV6-5 and TRBJ2-1, with D possibly being TRBD2 (7 bases). V dropped 4 bases and J dropped 6 bases, with 19 bases sitting between them. Germline lookup yields CDR1 MNHEY and CDR2 SVGAGI. CDR3 length equals 16 residues. DNA for the CDR3: TGTGCCAGCAGTTCCAGAGGGGGGGCCCTTAGCAATGAGCAGTTCTTC. Encoded protein: CASSSRGGALSNEQFF.

This chain joins TRBV10-3 and TRBJ1-2, with TRBD1 matching over 8 bases. CDR1 is ENHRY and CDR2 is SYGVKD in the germline V gene. The CDR3 length is 14 residues. V lost 0 bases, J lost 8 bases, and 5 bases stayed unmatched. In DNA, the CDR3 is TGTGCCATCAGTGAGTCGTCGGCAGGGGGCGGCTACACCTTC. Its translation is CAISESSAGGGYTF.

The V call is TRBV30, the J call TRBJ2-2, with D unresolved. Germline CDR1 reads GTSNPN; CDR2 reads SVGIG (reference sequence). The ends were cut back, 0 bases at V and 6 bases at J, with 14 bases in the middle. The CDR3 totals 15 residues. CDR3 nucleotide sequence: TGTGCCTGGAGTGTAAGGCCCACAGCCCCCGGGGAGCTGTTTTTT. This translates into CAWSVRPTAPGELFF.

This clone was seen a single time. The V and J genes are TRBV9 and TRBJ1-6; no reliable D call. CDR1 and CDR2 from the germline V gene are SGDLS and YYNGEE. With 5 bases removed from V and 6 bases from J, the gap between germline ends came to 18 bases. This CDR3 comprises 16 residues. CDR3 sequence reads: CASSLKGGEANSPLHF. CDR3 DNA: TGTGCCAGCAGTCTCAAGGGTGGGGAGGCTAATTCACCCCTCCACTTT.

This clone showed up just once. This chain connects TRBV7-9 to TRBJ2-3; tentatively, D is TRBD1 (5 bases). Trimming pared 5 bases from V and 6 bases from J, leaving 21 bases between. In germline, CDR1 is SEHNR, CDR2 FQNEAQ (reference sequence). The CDR3 spans 16 residues. DNA for the CDR3: TGTGCCAGCAGCCCTCACCGACAGATCTCCCGGGATACGCAGTATTTT. Protein sequence: CASSPHRQISRDTQYF.

The V gene is TRBV27, the J gene TRBJ1-5, with 7 bases aligning to TRBD1. The CDR3 length is 15 residues. V trimming: 0 bases; J trimming: 2 bases; junction bases outside the gene matches: 1. Per the germline V gene, CDR1 is MNHEY and CDR2 is SMNVEV (reference sequence). CDR3 region: CASSLSGGGNQPQHF. CDR3 bases: TGTGCCAGCAGTTTATCAGGGGGCGGCAATCAGCCCCAGCATTTT.

V gene TRBV6-5 combines with J gene TRBJ2-5; D not resolved. From germline, CDR1 is MNHEY and CDR2 SVGAGI. There are 14 residues in the CDR3. V was clipped by 0 bases and J by 1 base, with 6 bases between them. CDR3 protein: CASSYSGLQETQYF. DNA for the CDR3: TGTGCCAGCAGTTACTCGGGCCTCCAAGAGACCCAGTACTTC.

This rearrangement joins TRBV9 to TRBJ2-1; D is undetermined. Germline loops: CDR1 SGDLS, CDR2 YYNGEE. The CDR3 is made up of 15 amino acids. V was trimmed by 4 bases and J by 3 bases, leaving 14 bases between them. CDR3 protein: CASSNRVGDYNEQFF. For the CDR3, the DNA is TGTGCCAGCAGCAACCGGGTTGGAGACTACAATGAGCAGTTCTTC.

The chain uses TRBV5-1 and TRBJ1-1, with D maybe TRBD1 (6 bases). The CDR3 totals 18 residues. Germline CDR1 SGHRS, CDR2 YFSETQ. V gave up 2 bases and J gave up 0 bases, with 20 bases separating them. The CDR3 DNA reads as TGCGCCAGCAGCTTACAGTCCCGGGACACCTTTTTGAACACTGAAGCTTTCTTT. It encodes CASSLQSRDTFLNTEAFF.

The chain is built from TRBV5-4 and TRBJ1-1; D remains unclear. The length of the CDR3 is 13 residues. Per germline, CDR1 SGHNT and CDR2 YYREEE (reference sequence). Between the trimmed V and J ends, which lost 7 bases and 1 base, there was a span of 11 bases. Here the CDR3 reads CASRSQANTEAFF. CDR3 in DNA: TGTGCCAGCCGATCGCAGGCGAACACTGAAGCTTTCTTT.

This clone was seen once. The CDR3 bases are TGCGCCAGCAGCCAAGACTGGGCCAGCTCCCTGAACACTGAAGCTTTCTTT. It is translated as CASSQDWASSLNTEAFF. The gene calls are TRBV4-3 and TRBJ1-1; D ambiguous. V was cut by 0 bases and J by 0 bases, with 14 bases left in between. This CDR3 is 17 amino acids long. CDR1 and CDR2 from the germline V gene are LGHNA and YSLEER.

V and J are TRBV6-2 or TRBV6-3 and TRBJ1-2; no reliable D call. Trimming pared 2 bases from V and 4 bases from J, leaving 5 bases between. This CDR3 is 12 amino acids long. Germline CDR1 MNHEY, CDR2 SVGEGT. CDR3 residues: CASSYGSYGYTF. For the CDR3, the DNA is TGTGCCAGCAGTTACGGCAGCTATGGCTACACCTTC.

The chain carries TRBV30 and TRBJ1-2; 9 bases match TRBD1. Germline CDR1 reads GTSNPN; CDR2 reads SVGIG (reference sequence). The CDR3 sequence is 15 residues long. V lost 0 bases and J lost 4; bases outside the gene matches: 6. This chain's CDR3 is CAWSVDRGPLYGYTF. In DNA, the CDR3 is TGTGCCTGGAGTGTGGACAGGGGCCCTCTCTATGGCTACACCTTC.

The chain recombines TRBV14 with TRBJ1-3; D may be TRBD1 (6 bases). The CDR3 length is 17 residues. V gave up 1 base and J gave up 1 base, with 14 bases separating them. Germline V gene sequence: CDR1 SGHDN, CDR2 FVKESK. The DNA of the CDR3 is TGTGCCAGCAGCCAAGGTGGCAGGGGAGCATCTGGAAACACCATATATTTT. Translated, it gives CASSQGGRGASGNTIYF.

The V gene is TRBV12-3 or TRBV12-4, the J gene TRBJ1-2, with TRBD1 matching over 9 bases. With 3 bases clipped from V and 6 bases from J, the junction kept 2 bases outside the gene matches. The CDR3 sequence is 13 residues long. CDR3 bases: TGTGCCAGCAGTTTGGACAGGGGTGATGGCTACACCTTC. Amino acids: CASSLDRGDGYTF.

Worth noting for this clone: This sequence may be a read error, since a much larger clone differs from it by one base. The CDR3 is CASSVPGDYGYTF. In DNA, the CDR3 is TGTGCCAGCAGCGTACCAGGGGACTATGGCTACACCTTC. The chain carries TRBV12-3 or TRBV12-4 and TRBJ1-2, with D tentatively TRBD1 (6 bases). V dropped 6 bases and J dropped 3 bases, with 11 bases sitting between them. The CDR3 has 13 residues.

The chain uses TRBV19 and TRBJ1-1; D is uncertain. The V end was cut by 4 bases, the J end by 3 bases, with 9 bases between. The CDR3 totals 13 residues. Germline CDR1 reads LNHDA; CDR2 reads SQIVND (reference sequence). The DNA of the CDR3 is TGTGCCAGTAGTACCGGAGGATACACTGAAGCTTTCTTT. It yields the protein CASSTGGYTEAFF.